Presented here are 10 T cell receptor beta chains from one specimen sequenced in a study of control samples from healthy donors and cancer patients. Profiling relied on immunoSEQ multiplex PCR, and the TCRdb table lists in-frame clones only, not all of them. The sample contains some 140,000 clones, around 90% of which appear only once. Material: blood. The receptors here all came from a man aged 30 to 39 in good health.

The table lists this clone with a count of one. The CDR3 loop is CASSFRARETQYF. In DNA form, the CDR3 reads TGTGCCAGCAGCTTCAGGGCCCGGGAGACCCAGTACTTC. The chain combines TRBV11-3 with TRBJ2-5; a weak D match, TRBD1 (5 bases). Germline V lookup: CDR1 SGHNT, CDR2 YENEEA. This CDR3 is 13 amino acids long. The germline V and J ends were trimmed by 3 bases and 5 bases, with 10 bases remaining between them.

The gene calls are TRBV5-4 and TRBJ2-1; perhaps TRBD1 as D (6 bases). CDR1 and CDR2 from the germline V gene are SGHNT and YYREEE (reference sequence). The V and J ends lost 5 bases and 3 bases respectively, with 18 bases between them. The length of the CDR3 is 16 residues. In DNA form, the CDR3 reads TGTGCCAGCAGTAGAGACAGGCCCGCCCTCTACAATGAGCAGTTCTTC. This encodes CASSRDRPALYNEQFF.

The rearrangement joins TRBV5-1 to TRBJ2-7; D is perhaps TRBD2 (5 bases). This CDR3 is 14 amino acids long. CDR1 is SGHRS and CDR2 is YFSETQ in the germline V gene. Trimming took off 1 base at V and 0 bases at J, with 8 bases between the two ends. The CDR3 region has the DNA TGCGCCAGCAGCTTGACCACTAGCTCCTACGAGCAGTACTTC. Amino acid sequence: CASSLTTSSYEQYF. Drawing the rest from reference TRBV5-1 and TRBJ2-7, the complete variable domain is KAGVTQTPRYLIKTRGQQVTLSCSPISGHRSVSWYQQTPGQGLQFLFEYFSETQRNKGNFPGRFSGRQFSNSRSEMNVSTLELGDSALYLCASSLTTSSYEQYFGPGTRLTVT.

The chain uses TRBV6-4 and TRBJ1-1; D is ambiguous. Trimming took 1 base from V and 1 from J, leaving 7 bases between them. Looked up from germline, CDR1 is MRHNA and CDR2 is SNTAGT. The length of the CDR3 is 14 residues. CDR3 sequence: CASSDYAGNTEAFF. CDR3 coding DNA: TGTGCCAGCAGTGACTACGCGGGGAACACTGAAGCTTTCTTT.

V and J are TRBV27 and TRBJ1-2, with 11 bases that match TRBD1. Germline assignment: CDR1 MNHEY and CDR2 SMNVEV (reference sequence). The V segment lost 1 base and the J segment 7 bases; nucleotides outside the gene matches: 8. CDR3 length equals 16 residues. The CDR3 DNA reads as TGTGCCAGCAGTTTATTGCCTGGACAGGGGGCTTCTGGCTACACCTTC. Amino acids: CASSLLPGQGASGYTF.

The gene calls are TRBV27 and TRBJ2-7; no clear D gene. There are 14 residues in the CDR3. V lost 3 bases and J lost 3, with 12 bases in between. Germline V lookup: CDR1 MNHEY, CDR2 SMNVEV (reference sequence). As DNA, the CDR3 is TGTGCCAGCAGTTTCCCCAATAGGAACTACGAGCAGTACTTC. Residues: CASSFPNRNYEQYF.

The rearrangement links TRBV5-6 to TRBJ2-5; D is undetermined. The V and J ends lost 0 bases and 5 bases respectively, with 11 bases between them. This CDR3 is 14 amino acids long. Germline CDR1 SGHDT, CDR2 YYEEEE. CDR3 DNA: TGTGCCAGCAGCTTGGGGGGTCGAAAGGAGACCCAGTACTTC. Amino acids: CASSLGGRKETQYF.

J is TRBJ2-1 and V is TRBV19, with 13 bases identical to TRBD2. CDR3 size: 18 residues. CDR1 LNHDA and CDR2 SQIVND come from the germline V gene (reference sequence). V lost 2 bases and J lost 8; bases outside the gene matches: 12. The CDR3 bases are TGTGCCAGTAGTATAATTGGGTCAACTAGCGGGAGGGCCCATGAGCAGTTCTTC. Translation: CASSIIGSTSGRAHEQFF.

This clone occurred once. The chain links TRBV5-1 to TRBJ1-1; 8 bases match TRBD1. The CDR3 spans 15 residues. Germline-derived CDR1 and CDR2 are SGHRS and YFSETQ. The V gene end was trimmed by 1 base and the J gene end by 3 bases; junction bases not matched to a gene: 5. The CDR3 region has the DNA TGCGCCAGCAGCTTGACGACAGGGGCGGACACTGAAGCTTTCTTT. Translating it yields CASSLTTGADTEAFF.

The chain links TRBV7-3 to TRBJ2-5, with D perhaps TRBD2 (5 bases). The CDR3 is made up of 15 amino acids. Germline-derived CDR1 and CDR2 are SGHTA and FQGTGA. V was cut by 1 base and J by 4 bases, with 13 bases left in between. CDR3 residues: CASSLMGSDGETQYF. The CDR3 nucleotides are TGTGCCAGCAGCTTAATGGGGAGTGACGGAGAGACCCAGTACTTC. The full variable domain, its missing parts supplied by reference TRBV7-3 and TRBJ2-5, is GAGVSQTPSNKVTEKGKYVELRCDPISGHTALYWYRQSLGQGPEFLIYFQGTGAADDSGLPNDRFFAVRPEGSVSTLKIQRTERGDSAVYLCASSLMGSDGETQYFGPGTRLLVL.